This is a list of T cell receptor beta chains from one sample in a study of T cells in Graves' hyperthyroidism and ophthalmopathy. One entry per CDR3 protein, called by TCRdb with MiXCR from the multiplex PCR reads. The sample records nearly 750,000 distinct CDR3 sequences, over 35% being singletons. Sequencing was carried out using blood. The receptor set was obtained from a woman aged 40 to 50 with Graves' hyperthyroidism. CDR3s leave out the opening cysteine and the closing phenylalanine or tryptophan.

>TRBJ2-2|TRBV20-1
SARDRLTGLNTGELF
>TRBJ1-6|TRBV5-4
ASSTGGSLSYNSPLH
>TRBJ1-2|TRBV29-1
SVGASGGEGYT
>TRBJ1-3|TRBV20-1
SASPQALSGNTIY
>TRBJ1-2|TRBV28
ASSFSPAFYGYT
>TRBJ1-2|TRBV12-3/TRBV12-4
ASSFQGAYGYT
>TRBJ2-7|TRBV7-6
ASSLSSGGRKY
>TRBJ2-5|TRBV29-1
SVDSALQETQY
>TRBJ2-5|TRBV14
ASSQGRWAAETQY
>TRBJ1-2|TRBV6-6
ATPGGSRDSGYT
>TRBJ2-5|TRBV20-1
SARATSGPETQY
>TRBJ2-6|TRBV7-9
ASNTGGAGANVLT
>TRBJ2-7|TRBV9
ASSPVWDYGSSYEQY
>TRBJ2-7|TRBV12-3/TRBV12-4
ASSSGTSGHEQY
>TRBJ1-3|TRBV12-3/TRBV12-4
ASSWGSGNTIY
>TRBJ1-5|TRBV29-1
SQARTGSNQPQH
>TRBJ1-1|TRBV12-3/TRBV12-4
AGSLGQNTEAF
>TRBJ1-1|TRBV7-9
ASDRGYTNTEAF
>TRBJ1-6|TRBV5-8
ATIPGDSPLH
>TRBJ1-5|TRBV10-3
AIRQGEYVYEH
>TRBJ1-6|TRBV25-1
ASSGRQGGYSPLH
>TRBJ2-7|TRBV16
ASSQSTGVREQY
>TRBJ1-1|TRBV7-2
ASSSGPGEINTEAF
>TRBJ2-7|TRBV9
VSSVGATSATYEQY
>TRBJ1-1|TRBV7-9
ASSLSRTGHTEAF
>TRBJ2-5|TRBV7-3
ASSATRTQY
>TRBJ1-4|TRBV7-2
ASSLSGKLF
>TRBJ2-7|TRBV7-2
ASSLGPQGYEQY
>TRBJ1-2|TRBV29-1
SVDDGETGYGYT
>TRBJ1-3|TRBV9
ASSVAVSGNTIY
>TRBJ1-2|TRBV11-2
ASSQDGAGLWGLYT
>TRBJ1-6|TRBV11-2
ASSPFEGARSPLH
>TRBJ2-7|TRBV4-3
ASSQTGRRYEQY
>TRBJ1-5|TRBV10-2
ASTSDSLNQPQH
>TRBJ2-2|TRBV7-8
ASSQPLLAREVGELF
>TRBJ1-3|TRBV6-5
ASSPDPSSGNTIY
>TRBJ1-2|TRBV9
ASSPLSPGLPADGYT
>TRBJ1-5|TRBV7-9
ANSAGTVSNQPQH
>TRBJ2-2|TRBV6-6
ASSSPTSGTTGELF
>TRBJ1-1|TRBV29-1
SVERQQNTEAF
>TRBJ2-5|TRBV24-1
ATSQFYTGAEETQY
>TRBJ1-3|TRBV24-1
ATAIPRDRGISSGNTIY
>TRBJ1-6|TRBV2
ASTPRSGNSPLH
>TRBJ2-5|TRBV20-1
SARAGAGTQY
>TRBJ1-1|TRBV10-3
AISEGGERAF
>TRBJ1-2|TRBV29-1
SVGTDNYGYT
>TRBJ1-6|TRBV7-8
ASSQGGVRGPLH
>TRBJ1-1|TRBV5-1
ASSQLDSNTEAF
>TRBJ1-1|TRBV5-1
ASSSGQIEAF
>TRBJ1-5|TRBV27
ASSSGGLINQPQH
>TRBJ1-1|TRBV5-1
ASSTGDTEAF
>TRBJ1-1|TRBV20-1
SARRGTGIEAF
>TRBJ1-6|TRBV14
ASSQVGGVSNSPLH
>TRBJ1-2|TRBV10-1
ATEDRGRGYT
>TRBJ1-5|TRBV6-5
ASSYSKLGGSRGQPQH
>TRBJ1-3|TRBV10-3
AIKDGQGNSGNTIY
>TRBJ1-3|TRBV7-2
ATTTGTGSTIY